Below are 22 T cell receptor beta chains sequenced from a single sample in a study of blood T cell repertoires in COVID-19. The protocol was immunoSEQ multiplex PCR, while the TCRdb copy is restricted to in-frame clones and leaves out a portion. The sample lists tens of thousands of clones, around 80% occurring once. What was sequenced was peripheral blood. Every receptor here comes from a man aged 55 to 69 with acute or convalescent COVID-19.

The V and J genes are TRBV3-1 (or the pseudogene TRBV3-2) and TRBJ2-1, with 9 nucleotides matching TRBD2. The V gene end was trimmed by 1 base and the J gene end by 6 bases; junction bases not matched to a gene: 7. This CDR3 comprises 16 residues. CDR1 LGHDT and CDR2 YNNKEL come from the germline V gene (reference sequence). The CDR3 coding sequence is TGTGCCAGCAGCCAAGTAGCGGGGGTGAATCGCAATGAGCAGTTCTTC. Translated, it gives CASSQVAGVNRNEQFF.

This clone was seen only once. The V call is TRBV13, the J call TRBJ1-1; 11 nucleotides match TRBD1. V lost 5 bases, J lost 5 bases, and 7 bases stayed unmatched. Germline V gene data show CDR1 as PRHDT and CDR2 as FYEKMQ (reference sequence). The CDR3 is made up of 15 amino acids. The CDR3, as DNA: TGTGCCAGCAGCCCGCGGGACAGGGGGGGGACTGAAGCTTTCTTT. Encoded protein: CASSPRDRGGTEAFF.

The V and J genes are TRBV9 and TRBJ1-6, with 7 bases aligning to TRBD1. The V gene end was trimmed by 5 bases and the J gene end by 9 bases; junction bases not matched to a gene: 8. Germline V gives CDR1 SGDLS, CDR2 YYNGEE. This CDR3 has 14 residues. CDR3 residues: CASSHGQEPSPLHF. CDR3 nucleotides: TGTGCCAGCAGTCATGGACAGGAGCCTTCACCCCTCCACTTT.

There are a few counts of this clone. The chain combines TRBV7-6 with TRBJ1-5; D remains unclear. Germline CDR1 reads SGHVS; CDR2 reads FNYEAQ. The CDR3 is 16 residues long. The germline V and J ends were trimmed by 1 base and 7 bases, with 17 bases remaining between them. The CDR3 region is CASSLEGPTSGQPQHF. The DNA for the CDR3 is TGTGCCAGCAGCTTAGAAGGGCCCACTAGCGGCCAGCCCCAGCATTTT.

The CDR3 bases are TGTGCCAGCAGCTCCTCCCCGGGACTAGCGGAAGAGACCCAGTACTTC. This sequence encodes CASSSSPGLAEETQYF. The J gene is TRBJ2-5, the V gene TRBV5-5, with TRBD2 identical over 11 bases. The junction had 7 bases not matched to a gene; V was cut back by 3 bases and J by 3 bases. Looked up from germline, CDR1 is SGHKS and CDR2 is YYEKEE (reference sequence). This CDR3 region has 16 residues.

The CDR3 coding sequence is TGTGCCAGCAGTTTAACAGGGGGCAGGGGAGCTTTCTTT. This gives the protein CASSLTGGRGAFF. The V and J genes are TRBV12-3 or TRBV12-4 and TRBJ1-1; 9 bases align to TRBD1. The CDR3 is made up of 13 amino acids. V dropped 2 bases and J dropped 10; count of bases not matched to a gene: 5.

This clone was seen a single time. The V gene is TRBV7-2, the J gene TRBJ2-3, with 10 bases aligning to TRBD2. This CDR3 contains 17 residues. Per germline, CDR1 SGHTA and CDR2 FQGNSA. The V gene end was trimmed by 7 bases and the J gene end by 2 bases; junction bases not matched to a gene: 12. The CDR3 DNA reads TGTGCCAGCACTTACGCGGGGACTAGCGCCTCCACAGATACGCAGTATTTT. Protein: CASTYAGTSASTDTQYF.

This chain links TRBV2 with TRBJ2-3, with 12 bases aligning to TRBD2. The junction had 1 base not matched to a gene; V was cut back by 4 bases and J by 2 bases. Germline loops: CDR1 SNHLY, CDR2 FYNNEI. CDR3 length: 15 amino acids. The CDR3 DNA reads TGTGCCAGCAGTGGACTAGCGGGAGTCACAGATACGCAGTATTTT. This gives the protein CASSGLAGVTDTQYF.

This clone was detected once. The genes are TRBV28 and TRBJ2-5; 10 bases map to TRBD1. CDR3 size: 14 residues. Germline CDR1 reads MDHEN; CDR2 reads SYDVKM. Trimming at V came to 3 bases and at J to 5 bases, leaving 3 bases not matched to a gene. CDR3 in amino acids: CASSLTGGDETQYF. In nucleotides, the CDR3 is TGTGCCAGCAGTTTGACAGGGGGCGATGAGACCCAGTACTTC.

This rearrangement joins TRBV2 to TRBJ1-5; D is undetermined. V was trimmed by 10 bases and J by 4 bases, leaving 17 bases between them. The CDR3 is 14 amino acids. Germline CDR1 reads SNHLY; CDR2 reads FYNNEI. The CDR3 spells CATKMVPGNQPQHF. In DNA form, the CDR3 reads TGTGCCACCAAGATGGTCCCGGGGAATCAGCCCCAGCATTTT. The whole variable domain, filled in from reference TRBV2 and TRBJ1-5, reads EPEVTQTPSHQVTQMGQEVILRCVPISNHLYFYWYRQILGQKVEFLVSFYNNEISEKSEIFDDQFSVERPDGSNFTLKIRSTKLEDSAMYFCATKMVPGNQPQHFGDGTRLSIL.

This chain uses TRBV19 with TRBJ2-2; perhaps TRBD2 as D (6 bases). CDR1 is LNHDA and CDR2 is SQIVND in the germline V gene (reference sequence). The CDR3 has 19 amino acids. The V gene lost 9 bases and the J gene lost 5 bases, with 31 bases spanning the gap. The CDR3 DNA reads TGTGCCAGCCGTGCCCCCGCCGGGCCGGGCGGGACTGAAACCGGGGAGCTGTTTTTT. Translated: CASRAPAGPGGTETGELFF.

A few counts support this clone. The V gene is TRBV12-3 or TRBV12-4, the J gene TRBJ1-5; D ambiguous. V was clipped by 5 bases and J by 3 bases, with 5 bases between them. The CDR3 contains 12 residues. For the CDR3, the DNA is TGTGCCAGCAGTCCCAACAATCAGCCCCAGCATTTT. Translated, it gives CASSPNNQPQHF.

With respect to this clone: Mismatch with germline at one junction end may stem from a read error. The rearrangement joins TRBV7-7 to TRBJ2-7; the match to TRBD1 covers 7 bases. CDR3 length: 15 amino acids. The germline gives CDR1 SSHAT, CDR2 FNYEAQ (reference sequence). The CDR3 loop reads CASSSGQAGSYEQYF. The CDR3 DNA is TGTGCTAGCAGCTCCGGACAGGCCGGCTCCTACGAGCAGTACTTC.

The chain carries TRBV6-6 and TRBJ1-5; TRBD1 matches 7 bases. CDR1 MNHNY and CDR2 SVGAGI come from the germline V gene (reference sequence). The CDR3 extends over 15 amino acids. V trimming: 2 bases; J trimming: 1 base; junction bases outside the gene matches: 2. The CDR3 reads CASSYKGASNQPQHF. The CDR3, as DNA: TGTGCCAGCAGTTACAAGGGGGCGAGCAATCAGCCCCAGCATTTT.

This chain uses TRBV4-3 with TRBJ1-4; 8 nucleotides align to TRBD1. The germline gives CDR1 LGHNA, CDR2 YSLEER. CDR3 size: 16 residues. V shed 4 bases and J 4 bases; nucleotides not matched to a gene: 8. This CDR3 reads CASSLGQGRGNEKLFF. The CDR3 nucleotides are TGCGCCAGCAGCCTTGGACAGGGAAGGGGTAATGAAAAACTGTTTTTT.

This clone appeared once. The chain uses TRBV5-6 and TRBJ2-5; TRBD2 aligns across 9 bases. The CDR3 runs 16 residues. V gave up 4 bases and J gave up 5 bases; unmatched junction bases: 12. The germline V gene has CDR1 SGHDT and CDR2 YYEEEE. The CDR3 bases are TGTGCCAGCAGCCCCCGAATTGCGGGAGGGAGGGAGACCCAGTACTTC. Protein: CASSPRIAGGRETQYF.

V usage is TRBV7-3 and J usage is TRBJ2-2, with TRBD2 identical over 8 bases. Per germline, CDR1 SGHTA and CDR2 FQGTGA. The CDR3 is made up of 14 amino acids. The V segment lost 3 bases and the J segment 5 bases; nucleotides outside the gene matches: 2. In nucleotides, the CDR3 is TGTGCCAGCAGCTTTACTAGCGGTACCGGGGAGCTGTTTTTT. This sequence encodes CASSFTSGTGELFF.

J is TRBJ1-2 and V is TRBV12-3 or TRBV12-4; TRBD1 aligns across 9 bases. V was pared by 5 bases and J by 4 bases, with 2 bases of the junction left unmatched. The CDR3 length is 13 residues. In nucleotides, the CDR3 is TGTGCCAGCAGTACGGGACAGGGCTATGGCTACACCTTC. Translated: CASSTGQGYGYTF.

The chain carries TRBV15 and TRBJ2-3; a weak D match, TRBD1 (5 bases). Per germline, CDR1 LNHNV and CDR2 YYDKDF (reference sequence). The CDR3 runs 15 residues. Trimming left V 4 bases short and J 0 bases short, with 11 bases between. CDR3 protein: CATSTDSYSTDTQYF. The CDR3 DNA sequence: TGTGCCACCAGCACCGACAGTTATAGCACAGATACGCAGTATTTT.

V is TRBV2 and J is TRBJ2-2; 10 positions agree with TRBD2. In germline, CDR1 is SNHLY, CDR2 FYNNEI. The CDR3 has 14 residues. J gave up 10 bases and V 3 bases, and 5 bases lay outside the gene matches. The CDR3 DNA sequence: TGTGCCAGCAGTGACCTAGCGGGAGCGGTGGAGCTGTTTTTT. As protein: CASSDLAGAVELFF.

The chain joins TRBV5-1 to TRBJ2-5; 10 positions agree with TRBD1. The CDR3 has 15 residues. V shed 3 bases, J shed 3 bases, and the junction held 5 bases outside the gene matches. From germline, CDR1 is SGHRS and CDR2 YFSETQ. CDR3 region: CASSSTGTGEETQYF. CDR3 sequence (DNA): TGCGCCAGCAGCTCGACCGGGACAGGGGAAGAGACCCAGTACTTC.

This chain links TRBV11-2 with TRBJ2-7, with 11 positions matching TRBD1. Germline CDR1 SGHAT, CDR2 FQNNGV. The CDR3 spans 16 residues. Unmatched junction bases numbered 6, after V lost 2 bases and J lost 3 bases. For the CDR3, the DNA is TGTGCCAGCAGCTTAACTCCCGGGACAGGGGGCTACGAGCAGTACTTC. It translates to CASSLTPGTGGYEQYF.